This passage covers 26 T cell receptor beta chains from one sample sequenced in a study of blood T cell repertoires in COVID-19. Clones were read by immunoSEQ multiplex PCR, and TCRdb kept only the in-frame ones, dropping some. The sample includes 260,000 or so clones, about nine tenths of them seen just once. The sequencing sample was made of PBMCs or T cells enriched from blood (not recorded which). These TCRs come from a woman in her thirties or forties with acute COVID-19.

This clone is a singleton in its sample. The chain combines TRBV4-3 with TRBJ1-1; possible D gene TRBD1, 5 bases. CDR3 size: 18 residues. The V end lost 1 base, the J end lost 4 bases, and 22 bases lay between the germline ends. The germline V gene has CDR1 LGHNA and CDR2 YSLEER. CDR3 sequence: CASSQVEGWEAAGTEAFF. DNA of the CDR3: TGCGCCAGCAGCCAAGTCGAGGGGTGGGAAGCAGCGGGCACTGAAGCTTTCTTT.

This clone showed up just once. The chain recombines TRBV7-8 with TRBJ2-7, with D possibly being TRBD2 (6 bases). This CDR3 spans 14 amino acids. Deletions cut 5 bases from V and 6 bases from J, with 17 bases between. Germline V gene sequence: CDR1 SGHVS, CDR2 FQNEAQ. This CDR3 reads CASSPAGRSGEQYF. DNA for the CDR3: TGTGCCAGCAGCCCCGCGGGGCGCTCGGGCGAGCAGTACTTC.

V usage is TRBV5-6 and J usage is TRBJ1-2; the D is unclear. CDR1 is SGHDT, CDR2 YYEEEE, per germline. The CDR3 is 12 residues long. The germline V and J ends were trimmed by 4 bases and 8 bases, with 12 bases remaining between them. The CDR3 loop is CASSLKEGGYTF. CDR3 sequence (DNA): TGTGCCAGCAGCCTTAAAGAGGGCGGCTACACCTTC.

This clone was observed a handful of times. The rearrangement links TRBV7-9 to TRBJ1-6; 7 nucleotides agree with TRBD1. V dropped 3 bases and J dropped 7; count of bases not matched to a gene: 6. Germline values: CDR1 SEHNR, CDR2 FQNEAQ (reference sequence). The CDR3 consists of 15 residues. CDR3 nucleotide sequence: TGTGCCAGCAGCTTTGGGACAGATCTCAATTCACCCCTCCACTTT. Its translation is CASSFGTDLNSPLHF.

This clone was found once. This rearrangement joins TRBV27 to TRBJ1-5; no firm D call. CDR1 is MNHEY, CDR2 SMNVEV, per germline (reference sequence). The CDR3 covers 16 residues. The DNA of the CDR3 is TGTCCCGCTTTATCGGGAGGTTGGTATCGCAATCAGCCCCAGCATTTT. Its translation: CPALSGGWYRNQPQHF.

This clone was observed a single time. V and J are TRBV7-9 and TRBJ1-1, with TRBD1 identical over 8 bases. Germline CDR1 SEHNR, CDR2 FQNEAQ (reference sequence). The CDR3 is 14 amino acids. V was pared by 5 bases and J by 6 bases, with 8 bases of the junction left unmatched. The CDR3 reads CASSVTQGAPEAFF. CDR3 coding DNA: TGTGCCAGCAGCGTTACCCAGGGGGCCCCTGAAGCTTTCTTT. The full variable domain, rest sourced from reference TRBV7-9 and TRBJ1-1, is DTGVSQNPRHKITKRGQNVTFRCDPISEHNRLYWYRQTLGQGPEFLTYFQNEAQLEKSRLLSDRFSAERPKGSFSTLEIQRTEQGDSAMYLCASSVTQGAPEAFFGQGTRLTVV.

The J gene is TRBJ2-5, the V gene TRBV30; TRBD1 is a possible D gene (5 bases). The germline CDR1 and CDR2 sequences are GTSNPN and SVGIG (reference sequence). Trimming pared 2 bases from V and 2 bases from J, leaving 9 bases between. The CDR3 consists of 13 residues. DNA for the CDR3: TGTGCCTGGAGTAAAAAGGGGCAAGAGACCCAGTACTTC. Translated: CAWSKKGQETQYF.

The chain employs TRBV19 and TRBJ2-1; possible D gene TRBD1, 5 bases. Trimming took 4 bases from V and 5 from J, leaving 15 bases between them. The CDR3 is 15 amino acids. CDR1 LNHDA and CDR2 SQIVND come from the germline V gene (reference sequence). The CDR3 loop reads CASSTVRTINNEQFF. CDR3 nucleotide sequence: TGTGCCAGTAGTACGGTCAGGACAATAAACAATGAGCAGTTCTTC.

The V gene is TRBV18, the J gene TRBJ2-5, with D maybe TRBD1 (5 bases). V was trimmed by 3 bases and J by 0 bases, leaving 8 bases between them. Per the germline V gene, CDR1 is KGHSH and CDR2 is LQKENI. CDR3 size: 14 residues. Here the CDR3 reads CASSPAQDQETQYF. The CDR3 DNA sequence: TGTGCCAGCTCACCGGCACAGGACCAAGAGACCCAGTACTTC. The full variable domain, with the rest looked up from reference TRBV18 and TRBJ2-5, is NAGVMQNPRHLVRRRGQEARLRCSPMKGHSHVYWYRQLPEEGLKFMVYLQKENIIDESGMPKERFSAEFPKEGPSILRIQQVVRGDSAAYFCASSPAQDQETQYFGPGTRLLVL.

The chain has TRBV5-6 and TRBJ2-1, with 11 nucleotides matching TRBD2. CDR3 length equals 19 residues. The V and J ends lost 0 bases and 0 bases, in that order; junction bases with no gene match: 8. Germline V gene data show CDR1 as SGHDT and CDR2 as YYEEEE. CDR3 region: CASSLGLAGLGISYNEQFF. In nucleotides, the CDR3 is TGTGCCAGCAGCTTGGGACTAGCGGGACTTGGGATCTCCTACAATGAGCAGTTCTTC.

With regard to this clone: The junction and the germline gene differ at one end; a read error may be behind it. This chain uses TRBV7-7 with TRBJ2-3; D is uncertain. CDR1 is SSHAT, CDR2 FNYEAQ, per germline (reference sequence). The CDR3 covers 13 residues. The CDR3 protein is CASSLAEDDTQYF. The CDR3, as DNA: TGTGCTAGCAGCTTAGCTGAGGATGATACGCAGTATTTT.

The genes are TRBV7-9 and TRBJ2-7, with D perhaps TRBD2 (6 bases). The CDR3 spans 15 residues. Between the trimmed V and J ends, which lost 1 base and 0 bases, there was a span of 10 bases. CDR1 and CDR2 (germline): SEHNR, FQNEAQ (reference sequence). The DNA of the CDR3 is TGTGCCAGCAGCTTAGACGGGGGTACCTCCTACGAGCAGTACGTC. It yields the protein CASSLDGGTSYEQYV.

In this sample, this clone turned up a few times. V is TRBV6-5 and J is TRBJ2-7, with D maybe TRBD1 (6 bases). V dropped 0 bases and J dropped 4 bases, with 10 bases sitting between them. The CDR3 consists of 14 residues. Germline lookup yields CDR1 MNHEY and CDR2 SVGAGI. CDR3 sequence reads: CASSYSGTLYEQYF. The CDR3 DNA reads as TGTGCCAGCAGTTACTCTGGGACATTATACGAGCAGTACTTC.

The chain recombines TRBV24-1 with TRBJ2-3, with TRBD1 matching 7 bases. The germline V gene encodes CDR1 KGHDR and CDR2 SFDVKD. J was trimmed by 0 bases and V by 0 bases; bases with no gene match: 14. The CDR3 covers 20 residues. The CDR3 is CATSDLPGQRENTSTDTQYF. For the CDR3, the DNA is TGTGCCACCAGTGATTTGCCGGGACAGCGCGAGAACACTAGCACAGATACGCAGTATTTT.

This clone has a single count. V usage is TRBV9 and J usage is TRBJ1-2; 9 positions agree with TRBD1. With V trimmed by 5 bases and J by 3 bases, 5 bases remained unmatched. The CDR3 has 14 amino acids. From germline, CDR1 is SGDLS and CDR2 YYNGEE. In DNA form, the CDR3 reads TGTGCCAGCAGTTACAGGGGGCCTGACTATGGCTACACCTTC. Its protein product is CASSYRGPDYGYTF.

This chain joins TRBV3-1 (or the pseudogene TRBV3-2) and TRBJ2-1, with TRBD2 as a possible D gene (6 bases). Germline V lookup: CDR1 LGHDT, CDR2 YNNKEL (reference sequence). The germline V and J ends were trimmed by 6 bases and 9 bases, with 15 bases remaining between them. This CDR3 contains 13 residues. This CDR3 reads CASSEDYSLEQFF. CDR3 DNA: TGTGCCAGCAGTGAGGACTATTCTCTTGAGCAGTTCTTC.

This chain uses TRBV19 with TRBJ2-2; D remains ambiguous. Per germline, CDR1 LNHDA and CDR2 SQIVND (reference sequence). With 7 bases removed from V and 1 base from J, the gap between germline ends came to 10 bases. This CDR3 comprises 14 residues. The CDR3 loop is CASTLDWNTGELFF. The CDR3 DNA is TGTGCCAGTACCCTTGACTGGAACACCGGGGAGCTGTTTTTT.

This chain connects TRBV4-2 to TRBJ1-1; 12 nucleotides line up with TRBD1. The CDR3 runs 18 residues. V lost 1 base, J lost 13 bases, and 19 bases stayed unmatched. Germline CDR1 and CDR2: LGHNA and YNFKEQ. The CDR3 is CASSQVSAGTGGAKSGFF. CDR3 nucleotides: TGTGCCAGCAGCCAAGTGTCGGCCGGGACAGGGGGCGCGAAGTCGGGTTTCTTT.

J is TRBJ2-5 and V is TRBV15; 11 positions match TRBD2. J was trimmed by 5 bases and V by 0 bases; bases with no gene match: 17. The CDR3 runs to 20 residues. The germline gives CDR1 LNHNV, CDR2 YYDKDF (reference sequence). CDR3 loop: CATSREVLVTSGSRRETQYF. The CDR3 DNA is TGTGCCACCAGCAGAGAAGTTCTTGTAACTAGCGGGAGTCGTAGGGAGACCCAGTACTTC.

The rearrangement uses TRBV9 and TRBJ2-2, with 9 bases fitting TRBD2. The germline gives CDR1 SGDLS, CDR2 YYNGEE. The J segment lost 3 bases and the V segment lost 3 bases, leaving 9 bases of the junction unmatched. This CDR3 contains 17 residues. The CDR3 region is CASSESFSGSHTGELFF. The CDR3, as DNA: TGTGCCAGCAGCGAATCATTTAGCGGGAGTCACACCGGGGAGCTGTTTTTT.

This chain joins TRBV5-8 and TRBJ2-5, with D unresolved. The V end lost 1 base, the J end lost 1 base, and 8 bases lay between the germline ends. Germline V CDR1 and CDR2: SGHTS, YDEGEE. The CDR3 runs 14 residues. The CDR3 here is CASSLFQAQETQYF. The CDR3 coding sequence is TGTGCCAGCAGCTTGTTCCAGGCCCAAGAGACCCAGTACTTC.

The rearrangement links TRBV28 to TRBJ1-1, with a weak D call TRBD1 (5 bases). CDR1 and CDR2 from the germline V gene are MDHEN and SYDVKM. This CDR3 has 16 amino acids. Trimming stripped 2 bases from V and 5 bases from J, with 18 bases between. The CDR3 sequence: CASSLVNGGRGTEAFF. The CDR3 DNA reads TGTGCCAGCAGTTTAGTTAACGGGGGGAGAGGAACTGAAGCTTTCTTT.

V is TRBV27 and J is TRBJ1-1; 7 nucleotides align to TRBD1. This CDR3 comprises 17 residues. Germline V gene sequence: CDR1 MNHEY, CDR2 SMNVEV (reference sequence). V was pared by 7 bases and J by 5 bases, with 19 bases of the junction left unmatched. CDR3 amino acids: CASTTFHRGWVGTEAFF. The CDR3 region has the DNA TGTGCCAGCACCACTTTCCACAGGGGATGGGTAGGGACTGAAGCTTTCTTT.

The chain links TRBV5-1 to TRBJ1-5, with D unclear. Trimming took off 1 base at V and 4 bases at J, with 6 bases between the two ends. Germline loops: CDR1 SGHRS, CDR2 YFSETQ. This CDR3 contains 13 residues. The DNA for the CDR3 is TGCGCCAGCAGCTTGATGACTAATCAGCCCCAGCATTTT. It translates to CASSLMTNQPQHF. The variable domain in full, with the rest retrieved from reference TRBV5-1 and TRBJ1-5, is KAGVTQTPRYLIKTRGQQVTLSCSPISGHRSVSWYQQTPGQGLQFLFEYFSETQRNKGNFPGRFSGRQFSNSRSEMNVSTLELGDSALYLCASSLMTNQPQHFGDGTRLSIL.

This clone showed up just once. The V gene is TRBV11-3, the J gene TRBJ1-1; 9 bases agree with TRBD1. CDR1 is SGHNT and CDR2 is YENEEA in the germline V gene. The CDR3 has 15 residues. V lost 1 base and J lost 7; bases outside the gene matches: 7. This chain's CDR3 is CASSLGGTGFGEAFF. For the CDR3, the DNA is TGTGCCAGCAGCTTAGGAGGGACAGGGTTCGGTGAAGCTTTCTTT.

The sample holds one count of this clone. This chain links TRBV5-1 with TRBJ1-2; D remains ambiguous. In germline, CDR1 is SGHRS, CDR2 YFSETQ. The CDR3 has 13 amino acids. The V end was cut by 0 bases, the J end by 6 bases, with 9 bases between. The CDR3, as DNA: TGCGCCAGCAGCTTGGGCAGGCCCGATGGCTACACCTTC. Its translation is CASSLGRPDGYTF.